Below, 27 T cell receptor beta chains from the same sample are listed, as sequenced in a study of OX40 agonist ivuxolimab in advanced cancers. Assay: immunoSEQ multiplex PCR; the TCRdb copy retains only in-frame clones and omits some. The table lists 55,000 to 65,000 clones, about 85% of them singletons. The sequencing here drew on CD4+ or CD8+ T cells sorted from blood, taken in a trial of the OX40 agonist ivuxolimab. Receptor source: an adult with an advanced solid tumor such as melanoma, head and neck, liver or kidney cancer.

The chain joins TRBV7-6 to TRBJ2-3; TRBD2 matches at 7 bases. CDR3 length equals 14 residues. V shed 4 bases, J shed 6 bases, and the junction held 7 bases outside the gene matches. Germline lookup yields CDR1 SGHVS and CDR2 FNYEAQ. As DNA, the CDR3 is TGTGCCAGCAGCTGGGGAGGGAAGGTCGATACGCAGTATTTT. This gives the protein CASSWGGKVDTQYF.

The table lists this clone with a few counts. V and J are TRBV5-1 and TRBJ2-4; TRBD2 is a possible D gene (6 bases). The CDR3 is made up of 16 amino acids. Germline CDR1 and CDR2: SGHRS and YFSETQ. Trimming removed 0 bases at V and 0 bases at J, with 10 bases between. In DNA, the CDR3 is TGCGCCAGCAGCTTGGCTGGGACTGTAGCCAAAAACATTCAGTACTTC. The encoded protein is CASSLAGTVAKNIQYF. Based on the CDR3 plus reference TRBV5-1 and TRBJ2-4, the full variable domain is KAGVTQTPRYLIKTRGQQVTLSCSPISGHRSVSWYQQTPGQGLQFLFEYFSETQRNKGNFPGRFSGRQFSNSRSEMNVSTLELGDSALYLCASSLAGTVAKNIQYFGAGTRLSVL.

This clone was seen a few times. The V gene is TRBV19, the J gene TRBJ1-1; TRBD1 matches 7 bases. The CDR3 loop spans 11 amino acids. The germline gives CDR1 LNHDA, CDR2 SQIVND (reference sequence). Germline trimming cut 8 bases from V and 7 bases from J; bases unmatched to any gene: 4. CDR3 sequence: CASSTGVEAFF. The CDR3, as DNA: TGTGCCAGTTCCACAGGGGTTGAAGCTTTCTTT.

This chain joins TRBV6-6 and TRBJ1-1; tentative D call: TRBD1 (5 bases). V lost 6 bases, J lost 1 base, and 12 bases lay in between. From germline, CDR1 is MNHNY and CDR2 SVGAGI (reference sequence). The CDR3 totals 14 residues. The CDR3 sequence: CASSPGLTNTEAFF. CDR3 coding DNA: TGTGCCAGCAGCCCGGGACTTACGAACACTGAAGCTTTCTTT.

The V gene is TRBV9, the J gene TRBJ2-5; 10 nucleotides match TRBD2. Trimming took 0 bases from V and 10 from J; bases not matched to a gene: 9. This CDR3 is built from 15 residues. The germline V gene has CDR1 SGDLS and CDR2 YYNGEE. CDR3 in amino acids: CASSVDGAGGRSQYF. CDR3 sequence (DNA): TGTGCCAGCAGCGTAGATGGAGCGGGGGGGCGAAGCCAGTACTTC.

The chain links TRBV5-1 to TRBJ2-3; a weak D match, TRBD2 (6 bases). This CDR3 is built from 16 residues. Germline CDR1 SGHRS, CDR2 YFSETQ. V was cut by 4 bases and J by 1 base, with 16 bases left in between. CDR3 nucleotides: TGCGCCAGCAGCCCCGGGGGTGGCGGGCGCACAGATACGCAGTATTTT. It codes for CASSPGGGGRTDTQYF. The whole variable domain, remainder taken from reference TRBV5-1 and TRBJ2-3, is KAGVTQTPRYLIKTRGQQVTLSCSPISGHRSVSWYQQTPGQGLQFLFEYFSETQRNKGNFPGRFSGRQFSNSRSEMNVSTLELGDSALYLCASSPGGGGRTDTQYFGPGTRLTVL.

V gene TRBV29-1 combines with J gene TRBJ2-2; perhaps TRBD1 as D (5 bases). CDR1 and CDR2 from the germline V gene are SQVTM and ANQGSEA. Trimming took off 4 bases at V and 5 bases at J, with 11 bases between the two ends. This CDR3 has 13 residues. The CDR3 region has the DNA TGCAGCGTTGGGCAGGGTTGGACCGGGGAGCTGTTTTTT. Protein product: CSVGQGWTGELFF.

The CDR3: CASSDQGTDYNEQFF. The DNA of the CDR3 is TGCGCCAGCAGTGACCAAGGGACGGACTACAATGAGCAGTTCTTC. The chain combines TRBV10-1 with TRBJ2-1; D may be TRBD1 or TRBD2 (5 bases each). In germline, CDR1 is WNHNN, CDR2 SYGVQD (reference sequence). The CDR3 is 15 amino acids. The ends were cut back, 3 bases at V and 3 bases at J, with 12 bases in the middle.

The chain recombines TRBV2 with TRBJ2-1; the D gene could be TRBD1 or TRBD2 (5 bases each). Germline values: CDR1 SNHLY, CDR2 FYNNEI. The CDR3 is 14 amino acids. V lost 8 bases and J 3 bases, leaving 14 bases between the germline ends. Written as DNA, the CDR3 is TGTGCCAGCGGGGGAGACCAGGGCTACAATGAGCAGTTCTTC. Translation gives CASGGDQGYNEQFF.

This sequence joins TRBV5-1 and TRBJ2-2; D perhaps matches TRBD1 (5 bases). Germline values: CDR1 SGHRS, CDR2 YFSETQ. V was cut by 5 bases and J by 2 bases, with 10 bases left in between. The CDR3 covers 14 residues. CDR3 nucleotides: TGCGCCAGCAGTCGCCAGGGAAACACCGGGGAGCTGTTTTTT. Its protein product is CASSRQGNTGELFF.

V is TRBV5-3 and J is TRBJ1-1, with no clear D. TRBV5-3 is an open reading frame, and its role is uncertain. There are 15 residues in the CDR3. The V end lost 0 bases, the J end lost 2 bases, and 11 bases lay between the germline ends. The CDR3 is CARSLGGGINTEAFF. In nucleotides, the CDR3 is TGTGCCAGAAGCTTGGGGGGAGGAATAAACACTGAAGCTTTCTTT.

Concerning this clone itself: The sample holds other DNA sequences that translate to the same CDR3. The chain is built from TRBV5-4 and TRBJ2-5; the D call may be TRBD1 or TRBD2 (5 bases each). The CDR3 has 13 amino acids. Trimming left V 4 bases short and J 2 bases short, with 9 bases between. The germline V gene has CDR1 SGHNT and CDR2 YYREEE (reference sequence). The chain's CDR3 is CASSPGTQETQYF. CDR3 DNA sequence: TGTGCCAGCAGCCCCGGGACGCAAGAGACCCAGTACTTC.

V is TRBV4-2 and J is TRBJ2-7, with D possibly being TRBD2 (6 bases). The V gene lost 2 bases and the J gene lost 0 bases, with 14 bases spanning the gap. The germline gives CDR1 LGHNA, CDR2 YNFKEQ. This CDR3 has 16 residues. CDR3 sequence reads: CASSQSFLASSYEQYF. The CDR3 DNA reads TGTGCCAGCAGCCAATCATTTCTAGCGTCCTCCTACGAGCAGTACTTC.

The chain carries TRBV7-8 and TRBJ2-7; unclear D gene. Germline CDR1 is SGHVS and CDR2 is FQNEAQ. Trimming left V 1 base short and J 1 base short, with 8 bases between. The CDR3 totals 14 residues. The CDR3: CASSLGPTSYEQYF. The CDR3 coding sequence is TGTGCCAGCAGCTTAGGGCCGACGTCCTACGAGCAGTACTTC.

J is TRBJ2-1 and V is TRBV4-2; D gene ambiguous. The V end lost 4 bases, the J end lost 0 bases, and 10 bases lay between the germline ends. The germline gives CDR1 LGHNA, CDR2 YNFKEQ. The CDR3 is 15 residues long. The CDR3 sequence: CASSPAGLSYNEQFF. The CDR3 coding sequence is TGTGCCAGCAGCCCTGCTGGCCTCTCCTACAATGAGCAGTTCTTC.

The CDR3 region has the DNA TGTGCCAGCAGTTCCTCCCCACCTCAGCCCCAGCATTTT. Translation: CASSSSPPQPQHF. The V and J genes are TRBV28 and TRBJ1-5, with no clear D. The V and J ends lost 4 bases and 6 bases respectively, with 10 bases between them. CDR1 is MDHEN, CDR2 SYDVKM, per germline. This CDR3 comprises 13 residues.

V is TRBV27 and J is TRBJ2-2; 9 nucleotides line up with TRBD1. Germline assignment: CDR1 MNHEY and CDR2 SMNVEV (reference sequence). V lost 4 bases to trimming and J lost 6 bases; unmatched junction nucleotides: 0. The CDR3 contains 13 residues. The CDR3 protein is CASSWDRAGELFF. Written as DNA, the CDR3 is TGTGCCAGCAGTTGGGACAGGGCCGGGGAGCTGTTTTTT.

The J gene is TRBJ1-5, the V gene TRBV2; D gene ambiguous. Looked up from germline, CDR1 is SNHLY and CDR2 is FYNNEI. V lost 2 bases to trimming and J lost 3 bases, with 14 bases between them. This CDR3 comprises 16 residues. The CDR3 bases are TGTGCCAGCAGTGAATTAGGGCGGCCTAACAATCAGCCCCAGCATTTT. Translation gives CASSELGRPNNQPQHF.

The chain employs TRBV28 and TRBJ2-6, with D perhaps matching TRBD1 or TRBD2 (6 bases each). This CDR3 is built from 15 residues. Between the trimmed V and J ends, which lost 8 bases and 4 bases, there was a span of 15 bases. Germline values: CDR1 MDHEN, CDR2 SYDVKM. CDR3 DNA: TGTGCCAGCTCGAGGGGGGTGACCGGGGCCAACGTCCTGACTTTC. Protein product: CASSRGVTGANVLTF.

The chain employs TRBV5-4 and TRBJ1-2; D unclear. Germline V gives CDR1 SGHNT, CDR2 YYREEE (reference sequence). The V end was cut by 0 bases, the J end by 4 bases, with 13 bases between. The CDR3 covers 15 residues. The CDR3 protein is CASSLAGGGLYGYTF. CDR3 coding DNA: TGTGCCAGCAGCTTGGCCGGCGGCGGCCTCTATGGCTACACCTTC.

The V gene is TRBV2, the J gene TRBJ1-4; D call uncertain. Germline values: CDR1 SNHLY, CDR2 FYNNEI. V was cut by 6 bases and J by 0 bases, with 8 bases left in between. CDR3 length: 14 amino acids. Here the CDR3 reads CASSRRATNEKLFF. The CDR3, as DNA: TGTGCCAGCAGCCGGCGGGCAACTAATGAAAAACTGTTTTTT.

The chain employs TRBV4-1 and TRBJ2-5; D not resolved. Germline CDR1 reads MGHRA; CDR2 reads YSYEKL. The CDR3 is 15 amino acids. V lost 1 base and J 0 bases, leaving 9 bases between the germline ends. The CDR3 nucleotides read TGCGCCAGCAGCCAAGGGCTCTACAACCAAGAGACCCAGTACTTC. Its protein product is CASSQGLYNQETQYF.

V and J are TRBV19 and TRBJ2-2; 8 nucleotides line up with TRBD1. Germline loops: CDR1 LNHDA, CDR2 SQIVND (reference sequence). Germline trimming cut 5 bases from V and 4 bases from J; bases unmatched to any gene: 3. The CDR3 is 14 amino acids. As DNA, the CDR3 is TGTGCCAGTAGTTACGGACAGGGCACCGGGGAGCTGTTTTTT. Protein product: CASSYGQGTGELFF.

This clone was seen more than once but under ten times. This chain uses TRBV19 with TRBJ2-7, with D perhaps matching TRBD1 (6 bases). V was shortened by 4 bases and J by 0 bases, with 19 bases between the two germline ends. The CDR3 contains 17 residues. CDR1 is LNHDA and CDR2 is SQIVND in the germline V gene (reference sequence). The CDR3 DNA reads TGTGCCAGTAGTAGTCCCGGGACACTCGCTGGCTCCTACGAGCAGTACTTC. It is translated as CASSSPGTLAGSYEQYF. The entire variable domain, with the rest obtained from reference TRBV19 and TRBJ2-7, is as follows: DGGITQSPKYLFRKEGQNVTLSCEQNLNHDAMYWYRQDPGQGLRLIYYSQIVNDFQKGDIAEGYSVSREKKESFPLTVTSAQKNPTAFYLCASSSPGTLAGSYEQYFGPGTRLTVT.

This rearrangement joins TRBV10-3 to TRBJ2-1; 7 bases match TRBD1. The V gene end was trimmed by 10 bases and the J gene end by 3 bases; junction bases not matched to a gene: 6. This CDR3 spans 13 amino acids. Germline V gene lookup returns CDR1 ENHRY and CDR2 SYGVKD. CDR3 amino acids: CANGGQDYNEQFF. The CDR3 DNA sequence: TGTGCCAACGGAGGACAGGACTACAATGAGCAGTTCTTC.

This sequence joins TRBV6-5 and TRBJ1-5; 8 bases are shared with TRBD1. This CDR3 spans 14 amino acids. V shed 2 bases, J shed 6 bases, and the junction held 3 bases outside the gene matches. CDR1 and CDR2 (germline): MNHEY, SVGAGI. The CDR3 sequence: CASSYRGQGQPQHF. The CDR3 nucleotides are TGTGCCAGCAGTTACAGAGGACAGGGTCAGCCCCAGCATTTT.

This chain connects TRBV6-5 to TRBJ1-6; D call uncertain. Germline lookup yields CDR1 MNHEY and CDR2 SVGAGI. CDR3 length: 12 amino acids. Trimming stripped 3 bases from V and 7 bases from J, with 4 bases between. The CDR3 reads CASSYVNSPLHF. DNA for the CDR3: TGTGCCAGCAGTTATGTGAATTCACCCCTCCACTTT.